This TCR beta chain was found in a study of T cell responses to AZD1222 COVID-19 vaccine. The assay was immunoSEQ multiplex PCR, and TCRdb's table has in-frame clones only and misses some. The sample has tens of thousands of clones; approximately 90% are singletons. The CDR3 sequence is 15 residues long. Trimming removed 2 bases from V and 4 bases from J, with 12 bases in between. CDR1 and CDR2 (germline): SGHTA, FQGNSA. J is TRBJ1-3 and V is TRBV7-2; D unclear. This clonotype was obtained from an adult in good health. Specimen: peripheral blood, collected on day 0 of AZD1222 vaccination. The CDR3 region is CASSLMGGVGNTIYF. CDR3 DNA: TGTGCCAGCAGCTTAATGGGTGGCGTCGGAAACACCATATATTTT.